A selection of T cell receptor beta chains follows, all from one sample in a study of naive and memory T cell subsets. TCRdb processed the UMI-ligation and nested PCR reads anew with MiXCR; each CDR3 protein has one entry. The sample records about 90,000 distinct CDR3 sequences, about 11% being singletons. The sequenced sample was naive CD4+ T cells from blood. Receptors were obtained from a human donor in good health. Each CDR3 is given with its conserved first and last residue. D genes are given only for firm matches. The listing skips clone size in some rows; elsewhere it reads once, few, many or a size class.

V gene: TRBV28; J gene: TRBJ2-5; D gene: NA; clone size: NA; CDR3 DNA: TGTGCCAGCAGTTTCGGGGGCAACCAAGAGACCCAGTACTTC; CDR3 protein: CASSFGGNQETQYF
V gene: TRBV12-3/TRBV12-4; J gene: TRBJ1-2; D gene: NA; clone size: few; CDR3 DNA: TGTGCCAGCAGTTTGGGCAGGGCCTTCTATGGCTACACCTTC; CDR3 protein: CASSLGRAFYGYTF
V gene: TRBV4-2; J gene: TRBJ1-2; D gene: TRBD1; clone size: many; CDR3 DNA: TGTGCCAGCAGTTCGGGGACAGGGACCTCCGAGGACTATGGCTACACCTTC; CDR3 protein: CASSSGTGTSEDYGYTF
V gene: TRBV20-1; J gene: TRBJ1-6; D gene: TRBD1; clone size: NA; CDR3 DNA: TGCAGTGCACGACAGGGTTTCGGCGAATCACCCCTCCACTTT; CDR3 protein: CSARQGFGESPLHF
V gene: TRBV28; J gene: TRBJ1-2; D gene: NA; clone size: few; CDR3 DNA: TGTGCCAGCAGTTTAAACCACTATGGCTACACCTTC; CDR3 protein: CASSLNHYGYTF
V gene: TRBV29-1; J gene: TRBJ1-5; D gene: TRBD1; clone size: few; CDR3 DNA: TGCAGCGTAGGGGGACAGGGTGGGAATCAGCCCCAGCATTTT; CDR3 protein: CSVGGQGGNQPQHF
V gene: TRBV12-3/TRBV12-4; J gene: TRBJ1-2; D gene: NA; clone size: NA; CDR3 DNA: TGTGCCAGCAGTTTGGGTCCCACCCCCCCGCCTGGCTACACCTTC; CDR3 protein: CASSLGPTPPPGYTF
V gene: TRBV6-2/TRBV6-3; J gene: TRBJ2-7; D gene: TRBD1; clone size: NA; CDR3 DNA: TGTGCCACGTGCCCCCGGACAGGAGTCTACGAGCAGTACTTC; CDR3 protein: CATCPRTGVYEQYF
V gene: TRBV6-4; J gene: TRBJ1-1; D gene: NA; clone size: few; CDR3 DNA: TGTGCCACCCTTAGACAGGTCCCATCCCTTGAAGCTTTCTTT; CDR3 protein: CATLRQVPSLEAFF
V gene: TRBV5-1; J gene: TRBJ1-1; D gene: TRBD1; clone size: NA; CDR3 DNA: TGCGCCAGCTCATCCGGGACAGAGGGCACTGAAGCTTTCTTT; CDR3 protein: CASSSGTEGTEAFF
V gene: TRBV5-5; J gene: TRBJ2-5; D gene: NA; clone size: many; CDR3 DNA: TGTGCCAGCAGCAGGGGGACATTTCTAACGGAGACCCAGTACTTC; CDR3 protein: CASSRGTFLTETQYF
V gene: TRBV28; J gene: TRBJ1-1; D gene: NA; clone size: few; CDR3 DNA: TGTGCCAGCAGTTTAAACTCCGGGATGAACACTGAAGCTTTCTTT; CDR3 protein: CASSLNSGMNTEAFF
V gene: TRBV19; J gene: TRBJ1-5; D gene: NA; clone size: few; CDR3 DNA: TGTGCCAGTAGTACTACAGGGTCCCAGCCCCAGCATTTT; CDR3 protein: CASSTTGSQPQHF
V gene: TRBV6-2/TRBV6-3; J gene: TRBJ1-2; D gene: TRBD1; clone size: NA; CDR3 DNA: TGTGCCAGCAGTAGGACGGGACAGGGGGCGCGAGGCTACACCTTC; CDR3 protein: CASSRTGQGARGYTF
V gene: TRBV12-3/TRBV12-4; J gene: TRBJ2-7; D gene: TRBD2; clone size: few; CDR3 DNA: TGTGCCAGCAGTCGAGGTTACGGGGGGACCTACGAGCAGTACTTC; CDR3 protein: CASSRGYGGTYEQYF
V gene: TRBV7-2; J gene: TRBJ2-3; D gene: TRBD2; clone size: few; CDR3 DNA: TGTGCCAGCAGCCCCTCCTCCGGGACTAGCGGGAGGCAAGATACGCAGTATTTT; CDR3 protein: CASSPSSGTSGRQDTQYF
V gene: TRBV5-5; J gene: TRBJ1-2; D gene: NA; clone size: few; CDR3 DNA: TGTGCCAGCAGCTTCTTTACAGACTATGGCTACACCTTC; CDR3 protein: CASSFFTDYGYTF
V gene: TRBV4-3; J gene: TRBJ2-7; D gene: NA; clone size: many; CDR3 DNA: TGCGCCAGCAGCCAAGCGGCGGGAACCAGCTACGAGCAGTACTTC; CDR3 protein: CASSQAAGTSYEQYF
V gene: TRBV5-1; J gene: TRBJ2-7; D gene: TRBD1; clone size: few; CDR3 DNA: TGCGCCAGCAGCCCCGGGACAGGGACCATAGAGCAGTACTTC; CDR3 protein: CASSPGTGTIEQYF
V gene: TRBV30; J gene: TRBJ2-7; D gene: TRBD1; clone size: NA; CDR3 DNA: TGTGCCTGGAGCCACAGGGGGCCGCCAGGCCACGAGCAGTACTTC; CDR3 protein: CAWSHRGPPGHEQYF
V gene: TRBV7-2; J gene: TRBJ2-7; D gene: TRBD1; clone size: once; CDR3 DNA: TGTGCCAGCAGCTTAGGTCCGGGACAGGGCTACGAGCAGTACTTC; CDR3 protein: CASSLGPGQGYEQYF
V gene: TRBV11-1; J gene: TRBJ1-2; D gene: NA; clone size: NA; CDR3 DNA: TGTGCCAGCAGCCCAGGGGCCATCTATGGCTACACCTTC; CDR3 protein: CASSPGAIYGYTF
V gene: TRBV6-5; J gene: TRBJ2-7; D gene: NA; clone size: few; CDR3 DNA: TGTGCCAGCAGTTCCAACGCCTACGAGCAGTACTTC; CDR3 protein: CASSSNAYEQYF
V gene: TRBV7-9; J gene: TRBJ2-3; D gene: TRBD1; clone size: few; CDR3 DNA: TGTGCCAGCAGACGGGACAGCGATACGCAGTATTTT; CDR3 protein: CASRRDSDTQYF
V gene: TRBV11-1; J gene: TRBJ1-3; D gene: NA; clone size: few; CDR3 DNA: TGTGCCATCCGGATGAGAGCTGGAAACACCATATATTTT; CDR3 protein: CAIRMRAGNTIYF
V gene: TRBV27; J gene: TRBJ2-3; D gene: NA; clone size: many; CDR3 DNA: TGTGCCAGCAGTTTATCGGACCCGAGCACAGATACGCAGTATTTT; CDR3 protein: CASSLSDPSTDTQYF
V gene: TRBV3-1; J gene: TRBJ2-5; D gene: NA; clone size: NA; CDR3 DNA: TGTGCCAGCAGCCCGGACCCAGTCCAAGAGACCCAGTACTTC; CDR3 protein: CASSPDPVQETQYF
V gene: TRBV7-9; J gene: TRBJ2-1; D gene: TRBD1; clone size: NA; CDR3 DNA: TGTGCCAGCAGCTCCCGGGACAGAGGGGTAAATGAGCAGTTCTTC; CDR3 protein: CASSSRDRGVNEQFF
V gene: TRBV7-9; J gene: TRBJ1-4; D gene: NA; clone size: NA; CDR3 DNA: TGTGCCAGCAGCCTCGGGACCGCCGAAAAACTGTTTTTT; CDR3 protein: CASSLGTAEKLFF
V gene: TRBV19; J gene: TRBJ2-6; D gene: NA; clone size: few; CDR3 DNA: TGTGCCAGTAGTTGGCCGAACTCTGGGGCCAACGTCCTGACTTTC; CDR3 protein: CASSWPNSGANVLTF
V gene: TRBV7-2; J gene: TRBJ2-3; D gene: NA; clone size: few; CDR3 DNA: TGTGCCAGCAGCGTTCGAGGCGGCACAGATACGCAGTATTTT; CDR3 protein: CASSVRGGTDTQYF
V gene: TRBV29-1; J gene: TRBJ1-1; D gene: NA; clone size: few; CDR3 DNA: TGCAGCGGCCGGGACGGTGAAGCTTTCTTT; CDR3 protein: CSGRDGEAFF
V gene: TRBV20-1; J gene: TRBJ1-1; D gene: NA; clone size: many; CDR3 DNA: TGCAGTCCTCTACATCCCGACCGCGCTGAAGCTTTCTTT; CDR3 protein: CSPLHPDRAEAFF
V gene: TRBV6-6; J gene: TRBJ2-3; D gene: TRBD2; clone size: NA; CDR3 DNA: TGTGCCAGCAGGCCGGGACTAGCGGGGGGGGTCACAGATACGCAGTATTTT; CDR3 protein: CASRPGLAGGVTDTQYF
V gene: TRBV29-1; J gene: TRBJ2-7; D gene: NA; clone size: NA; CDR3 DNA: TGCAGCGTACCGGGACGGGGAACCTACGAGCAGTACTTC; CDR3 protein: CSVPGRGTYEQYF
V gene: TRBV12-3/TRBV12-4; J gene: TRBJ2-3; D gene: NA; clone size: few; CDR3 DNA: TGTGCCAGCAGCCCTCAAAGTCAGGGGACAGATACGCAGTATTTT; CDR3 protein: CASSPQSQGTDTQYF
V gene: TRBV20-1; J gene: TRBJ1-2; D gene: NA; clone size: NA; CDR3 DNA: TGCAGTGCTAGAGATTTAGGGACGGAAATCTATGGCTACACCTTC; CDR3 protein: CSARDLGTEIYGYTF
V gene: TRBV20-1; J gene: TRBJ2-3; D gene: TRBD2; clone size: many; CDR3 DNA: TGCAGTGCCCCGAGAAGCGGGAGAACAGATACGCAGTATTTT; CDR3 protein: CSAPRSGRTDTQYF
V gene: TRBV6-1; J gene: TRBJ2-2; D gene: NA; clone size: NA; CDR3 DNA: TGTGCCAGCAGCCTTGACTCCAAGGGCAACACCGGGGAGCTGTTTTTT; CDR3 protein: CASSLDSKGNTGELFF
V gene: TRBV6-5; J gene: TRBJ2-7; D gene: TRBD1; clone size: many; CDR3 DNA: TGTGCCAGCAGTACTGGGACAGAGCGCGAGCAGTACTTC; CDR3 protein: CASSTGTEREQYF
V gene: TRBV6-6; J gene: TRBJ2-3; D gene: TRBD2; clone size: many; CDR3 DNA: TGTGCCAGCAGGAGCGGGGGTAGCACAGATACGCAGTATTTT; CDR3 protein: CASRSGGSTDTQYF
V gene: TRBV19; J gene: TRBJ1-4; D gene: TRBD1; clone size: NA; CDR3 DNA: TGTGCCAGCAGATCCGGGCACAGGGGGCTTGTGGCTGAAAAACTGTTTTTT; CDR3 protein: CASRSGHRGLVAEKLFF
V gene: TRBV20-1; J gene: TRBJ2-1; D gene: NA; clone size: NA; CDR3 DNA: TGCAGTGCTAGAGGGCCCAATGAGCAGTTCTTC; CDR3 protein: CSARGPNEQFF
V gene: TRBV7-2; J gene: TRBJ2-3; D gene: NA; clone size: many; CDR3 DNA: TGTGCCAGCAGTGTAGGGGGGGGGAGAATTCGGCCGGATACGCAGTATTTT; CDR3 protein: CASSVGGGRIRPDTQYF
V gene: TRBV7-2; J gene: TRBJ1-1; D gene: NA; clone size: many; CDR3 DNA: TGTGCCAGCGGGACACTGTCCATGAACACTGAAGCTTTCTTT; CDR3 protein: CASGTLSMNTEAFF
V gene: TRBV6-1; J gene: TRBJ1-1; D gene: NA; clone size: few; CDR3 DNA: TGTGCCAGCAGTGTTACAGGTTATGAGGGAGCTTTCTTT; CDR3 protein: CASSVTGYEGAFF
V gene: TRBV20-1; J gene: TRBJ2-6; D gene: NA; clone size: many; CDR3 DNA: TGCAGTGCTAGAGATACGGGCCGGCGAGGGGGGGCCAACGTCCTGACTTTC; CDR3 protein: CSARDTGRRGGANVLTF